This entry describes one T cell receptor beta chain. This sample was taken from a study of high-grade serous ovarian cancer treatment subgroups. The tumor samples were collected prior to definitive surgery or chemotherapy. Here immunoSEQ multiplex PCR was the method, and the copy in TCRdb shows in-frame clones only, minus some. The table records approximately 2,000 clones, 60% to 75% of them present only once. The CDR3 contains 15 residues. V lost 0 bases and J lost 1, with 11 bases in between. CDR1 SGDLS and CDR2 YYNGEE come from the germline V gene. J is TRBJ2-7 and V is TRBV9; D may match TRBD1 or TRBD2 (5 bases each). Sequencing was done on a sample of tumor tissue. The sequence derives from a human donor with high-grade serous ovarian cancer. This CDR3 is CASSVDGDPSYEQYF. CDR3 bases: TGTGCCAGCAGCGTAGATGGGGACCCGTCCTACGAGCAGTACTTC.